The 14 T cell receptor beta chains reported below all come from one sample, sequenced in a study of Ad26.COV2.S vaccination and SARS-CoV-2 variants. TCRdb's copy holds only in-frame clones and misses some; the assay was immunoSEQ multiplex PCR. This table has approximately 400,000 clones, around 90% appearing once. The sample in question was peripheral blood, obtained after recovery from COVID-19. All receptors derive from a human donor who had recovered from COVID-19.

The chain couples TRBV3-1 (or the pseudogene TRBV3-2) to TRBJ2-2; maybe TRBD2 (6 bases). Between the trimmed V and J ends, which lost 4 bases and 5 bases, there was a span of 14 bases. Per germline, CDR1 LGHDT and CDR2 YNNKEL (reference sequence). CDR3 length: 15 residues. The chain's CDR3 is CASSLAGSPTGELFF. DNA for the CDR3: TGTGCCAGCAGCCTTGCGGGGTCCCCAACCGGGGAGCTGTTTTTT.

The chain employs TRBV9 and TRBJ1-5; D is perhaps TRBD1 (5 bases). CDR1 is SGDLS and CDR2 is YYNGEE in the germline V gene. The length of the CDR3 is 14 residues. V was pared by 0 bases and J by 6 bases, with 10 bases between. The CDR3 region is CASSVDPRVQPQHF. Here the CDR3 DNA reads TGTGCCAGCAGCGTAGACCCCAGGGTTCAGCCCCAGCATTTT.

This chain links TRBV18 with TRBJ2-5; tentative D call: TRBD1 (6 bases). The V end was cut by 1 base, the J end by 5 bases, with 14 bases between. Germline V CDR1 and CDR2: KGHSH, LQKENI. The length of the CDR3 is 15 residues. Here the CDR3 reads CASSPRQGSWETQYF. CDR3 sequence (DNA): TGTGCCAGCTCACCACGGCAGGGGAGTTGGGAGACCCAGTACTTC.

The rearrangement joins TRBV4-1 to TRBJ1-2; D is undetermined. Germline V gene data show CDR1 as MGHRA and CDR2 as YSYEKL. This CDR3 region has 15 residues. The ends were cut back, 2 bases at V and 2 bases at J, with 12 bases in the middle. CDR3: CASSQPTTGNYGYTF. The CDR3 DNA sequence: TGCGCCAGCAGCCAACCCACAACGGGGAACTATGGCTACACCTTC.

The J gene is TRBJ1-1, the V gene TRBV4-1; D is unclear. Germline CDR1 reads MGHRA; CDR2 reads YSYEKL. This CDR3 has 15 amino acids. Trimming took off 0 bases at V and 1 base at J, with 9 bases between the two ends. As DNA, the CDR3 is TGCGCCAGCAGCCAAGAATTCGGCGCGAACACTGAAGCTTTCTTT. This encodes CASSQEFGANTEAFF.

CDR3 nucleotides: TGTGCCAGCACCACCGGGACAGGGAGTGAAGCTTTCTTT. This sequence encodes CASTTGTGSEAFF. The genes are TRBV5-6 and TRBJ1-1, with 9 nucleotides matching TRBD1. J lost 7 bases, V lost 6 bases, and 7 bases had no gene match. The germline gives CDR1 SGHDT, CDR2 YYEEEE. This CDR3 is built from 13 residues.

The V gene is TRBV11-1, the J gene TRBJ2-3, with 10 bases aligning to TRBD1. The trim removed 5 bases at V and 3 bases at J, leaving 8 bases unmatched. The germline V gene has CDR1 SGHAT and CDR2 FQDESV (reference sequence). The CDR3 runs 16 residues. The CDR3 DNA reads as TGTGCCAGCAGCAGGCGACAGGGGGCGCGGACAGATACGCAGTATTTT. It translates to CASSRRQGARTDTQYF.

J is TRBJ2-1 and V is TRBV9; 8 positions match TRBD2. This CDR3 is built from 16 residues. CDR1 and CDR2 from the germline V gene are SGDLS and YYNGEE. After removal of 3 bases from V and 3 bases from J, the junction contained 8 bases not matched to a gene. The CDR3 here is CASSAPGGRIYNEQFF. CDR3 coding DNA: TGTGCCAGCAGCGCGCCGGGGGGGCGAATCTACAATGAGCAGTTCTTC.

The table lists this clone with a count of one. In DNA form, the CDR3 reads TGTGCCAGCAGACCGGACGGAACCTACGAGCAGTACTTC. Amino acid sequence: CASRPDGTYEQYF. The V call is TRBV7-2, the J call TRBJ2-7; D uncertain. With 6 bases removed from V and 2 bases from J, the gap between germline ends came to 11 bases. Per germline, CDR1 SGHTA and CDR2 FQGNSA. The length of the CDR3 is 13 residues.

V and J are TRBV6-1 and TRBJ1-6; D not certain. The CDR3 is 14 amino acids. V was cut by 5 bases and J by 7 bases, with 12 bases left in between. Looked up from germline, CDR1 is MNHNS and CDR2 is SASEGT. The CDR3 spells CASSLGQQNSPLHF. DNA of the CDR3: TGTGCCAGCAGTCTTGGTCAGCAGAATTCACCCCTCCACTTT.

The V call is TRBV29-1, the J call TRBJ2-7; TRBD2 might be the D (5 bases). Germline V gene lookup returns CDR1 SQVTM and CDR2 ANQGSEA. The CDR3 runs to 14 residues. Trimming cost V 0 bases and J 7 bases, with 16 bases left between them. The CDR3 bases are TGCAGCGTTGAAGATCGGACTGCCATGAGGGAGCAGTACTTC. Translation gives CSVEDRTAMREQYF.

The V call is TRBV5-4, the J call TRBJ2-6; unclear D gene. Trimming took 2 bases from V and 4 from J, leaving 7 bases between them. CDR1 is SGHNT and CDR2 is YYREEE in the germline V gene (reference sequence). The CDR3 extends over 14 amino acids. CDR3 amino acids: CASSLTGGANVLTF. CDR3 sequence (DNA): TGTGCCAGCAGCTTAACCGGCGGGGCCAACGTCCTGACTTTC.

This clone was seen just once. The chain carries TRBV7-2 and TRBJ2-1, with D tentatively TRBD1 (6 bases). The CDR3 loop spans 19 amino acids. Trimming stripped 5 bases from V and 4 bases from J, with 27 bases between. Looked up from germline, CDR1 is SGHTA and CDR2 is FQGNSA. The CDR3 region is CASSPRPGESPAPYNEQFF. The CDR3 nucleotides are TGTGCCAGCAGCCCGAGGCCAGGGGAGAGCCCAGCCCCTTACAATGAGCAGTTCTTC.

Comment on this clone: Distinct nucleotide sequences in the sample also encode this CDR3. The chain links TRBV18 to TRBJ1-1, with D possibly matching TRBD1 (5 bases). The CDR3 extends over 14 amino acids. V was shortened by 6 bases and J by 4 bases, with 15 bases between the two germline ends. In germline, CDR1 is KGHSH, CDR2 LQKENI. The CDR3 loop is CASSPGGSGTEAFF. The DNA for the CDR3 is TGTGCCAGCTCCCCTGGGGGAAGTGGCACTGAAGCTTTCTTT. The full variable domain, rest sourced from reference TRBV18 and TRBJ1-1, is NAGVMQNPRHLVRRRGQEARLRCSPMKGHSHVYWYRQLPEEGLKFMVYLQKENIIDESGMPKERFSAEFPKEGPSILRIQQVVRGDSAAYFCASSPGGSGTEAFFGQGTRLTVV.